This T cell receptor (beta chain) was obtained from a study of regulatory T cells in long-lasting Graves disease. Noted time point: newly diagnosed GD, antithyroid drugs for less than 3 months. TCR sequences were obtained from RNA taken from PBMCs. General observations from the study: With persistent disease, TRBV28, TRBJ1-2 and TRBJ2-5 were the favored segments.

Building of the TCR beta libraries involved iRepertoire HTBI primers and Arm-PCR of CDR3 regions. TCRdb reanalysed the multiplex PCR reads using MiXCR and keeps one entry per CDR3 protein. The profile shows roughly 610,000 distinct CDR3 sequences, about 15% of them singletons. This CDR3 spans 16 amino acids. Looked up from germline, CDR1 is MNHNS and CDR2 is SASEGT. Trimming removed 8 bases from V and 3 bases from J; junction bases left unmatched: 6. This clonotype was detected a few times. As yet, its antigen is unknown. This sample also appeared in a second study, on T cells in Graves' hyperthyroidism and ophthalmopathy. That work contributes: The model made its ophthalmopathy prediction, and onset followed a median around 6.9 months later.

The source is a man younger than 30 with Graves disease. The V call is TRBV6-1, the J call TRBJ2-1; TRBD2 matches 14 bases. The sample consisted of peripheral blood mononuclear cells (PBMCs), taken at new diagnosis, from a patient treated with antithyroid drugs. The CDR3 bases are TGTGCCAGCCTCGGGACTAGCGGGAGTAGCTACAATGAGCAGTTCTTC. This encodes CASLGTSGSSYNEQFF.